Sequencing of this T cell receptor beta chain was carried out in a study of T cell clusters in autoimmune cytopenias. This CDR3 comprises 13 residues. CDR1 is MNHEY, CDR2 SVGAGI, per germline. By frequency, this clonotype registers medium-sized. TRB rearrangements were amplified by touch-down multiplex PCR with mixed TRB-A/B primers. TCRdb reprocessed the multiplex PCR reads and keeps a single row for each CDR3 protein, giving no DNA. Listed are approximately 4,000 distinct CDR3 sequences; around 10% falls within the top ten. Each sample's input was about 250 ng genomic DNA, 38,000 or so genome equivalents. The data were also submitted as part of a second study, on T cell repertoires in aging, cancer and after chemotherapy. As reported in that work: Repeat sampling of healthy donors over several months to years showed clear clonal overlap. The whole study produced a dataset of several million TCR reads.

The genes are TRBV6-5 and TRBJ1-2. The origin of this receptor is a human donor in good health. Source material: peripheral blood. The CDR3: CASSYRHGYGYTF.